The 8 T cell receptor beta chains below were found in one sample sequenced in a study of cytomegalovirus exposure and HLA in healthy donors. This PCR relied on a set of 60 Vbeta primers and 13 Jbeta primers. The table came from immunoSEQ multiplex PCR; TCRdb's copy has only in-frame clones and leaves some out. The sample holds 150,000 to 200,000 clones, 70% to 90% seen once. Sequencing was performed on PBMCs. The source of these receptors is a woman between 45 and 60 years old in good health and CMV-seronegative.

The rearrangement joins TRBV19 to TRBJ2-2, with a weak D call TRBD2 (5 bases). The germline gives CDR1 LNHDA, CDR2 SQIVND (reference sequence). The CDR3 is made up of 15 amino acids. V was shortened by 4 bases and J by 2 bases, with 11 bases between the two germline ends. DNA for the CDR3: TGTGCCAGTAGTAGGGGAGTTTCAAACACCGGGGAGCTGTTTTTT. This translates into CASSRGVSNTGELFF.

The rearrangement links TRBV4-1 to TRBJ2-7; 10 bases fit TRBD1. With V trimmed by 4 bases and J by 3 bases, 12 bases remained unmatched. Germline CDR1 MGHRA, CDR2 YSYEKL. The CDR3 has 17 amino acids. The CDR3 spells CASSPQAGTGAIYEQYF. CDR3 nucleotides: TGCGCCAGCAGCCCGCAGGCCGGGACAGGGGCTATCTACGAGCAGTACTTC.

This clone was counted between two and nine times. The J gene is TRBJ1-5, the V gene TRBV5-5, with TRBD1 identical over 10 bases. V lost 0 bases to trimming and J lost 4 bases; unmatched junction nucleotides: 10. This CDR3 contains 18 residues. The germline CDR1 and CDR2 sequences are SGHKS and YYEKEE (reference sequence). CDR3: CASSLAGTGVGRNQPQHF. The CDR3 DNA sequence: TGTGCCAGCAGCTTGGCTGGGACAGGGGTGGGGAGGAATCAGCCCCAGCATTTT.

The chain uses TRBV5-6 and TRBJ2-5, with D tentatively TRBD1 (6 bases). The CDR3 length is 15 residues. Germline V lookup: CDR1 SGHDT, CDR2 YYEEEE. V shed 1 base and J shed 7 bases, with 17 bases lying between them. The CDR3 coding sequence is TGTGCCAGCAGCTTGAGTACAGGGTACTGGGGGACCCAGTACTTC. This sequence encodes CASSLSTGYWGTQYF.

The chain couples TRBV30 to TRBJ1-1; no firm D call. Germline CDR1 GTSNPN, CDR2 SVGIG (reference sequence). This CDR3 is 13 amino acids long. Deletions cut 3 bases from V and 4 bases from J, with 12 bases between. Written as DNA, the CDR3 is TGTGCCTGGAGCCGGGAGGTTGGCACTGAAGCTTTCTTT. Protein product: CAWSREVGTEAFF.

This rearrangement joins TRBV5-1 to TRBJ1-5; D unclear. The V gene's germline CDR1 is SGHRS and CDR2 YFSETQ. V lost 2 bases and J 7 bases, leaving 10 bases between the germline ends. This CDR3 is built from 13 residues. The CDR3 coding sequence is TGCGCCAGCAGCTTACTTACGGGACAGCCCCAGCATTTT. This encodes CASSLLTGQPQHF.

The chain couples TRBV7-8 to TRBJ2-5; 15 bases match TRBD2. The ends lost 5 bases at V and 5 bases at J; junction bases unmatched: 9. Germline values: CDR1 SGHVS, CDR2 FQNEAQ. CDR3 length: 17 amino acids. The CDR3 protein is CASSPGLAGGGGETQYF. In nucleotides, the CDR3 is TGTGCCAGCAGCCCCGGACTAGCGGGAGGGGGGGGTGAGACCCAGTACTTC. The full variable domain, its missing parts supplied by reference TRBV7-8 and TRBJ2-5, is GAGVSQSPRYKVAKRGQDVALRCDPISGHVSLFWYQQALGQGPEFLTYFQNEAQLDKSGLPSDRFFAERPEGSVSTLKIQRTQQEDSAVYLCASSPGLAGGGGETQYFGPGTRLLVL.

This chain links TRBV28 with TRBJ2-1, with 11 bases fitting TRBD2. The CDR3 contains 24 residues. Trimming cost V 7 bases and J 2 bases; bases outside gene matches: 31. Germline V gene sequence: CDR1 MDHEN, CDR2 SYDVKM. The CDR3 DNA follows: TGTGCCAGCATCGGGGGAGGAGGAATAGCGGGAGGGCCCCTTAACCAACCCCCCTACAATGAGCAGTTCTTC. This translates into CASIGGGGIAGGPLNQPPYNEQFF.